This passage covers 24 T cell receptor beta chains from one sample sequenced in a study of shared clonotypes between healthy human individuals. This table comes from immunoSEQ multiplex PCR, and its TCRdb copy is limited to in-frame clones, with some not included. The repertoire holds about 2.1 million clones, with 85% to 95% as singletons. CD45RO-negative, CCR7-selected cells formed the naive CD8 fraction, which excluded terminally differentiated effector memory CD45RA+ cells. Sequencing input: naive CD8+ T cells from PBMCs. These receptors were obtained from a man aged 18 to 30 in good health. Some clones in this sample may be carry-over from other donors' samples.

The chain is built from TRBV28 and TRBJ2-5; D might be TRBD1 (5 bases). V shed 3 bases and J shed 5 bases, with 19 bases lying between them. The CDR3 spans 16 residues. Germline V CDR1 and CDR2: MDHEN, SYDVKM. CDR3: CASSFRSGKGRETQYF. The CDR3 nucleotides read TGTGCCAGCAGTTTCCGGAGTGGGAAGGGGCGCGAGACCCAGTACTTC.

The chain combines TRBV6-1 with TRBJ2-1, with D perhaps matching TRBD2 (6 bases). Germline V gene sequence: CDR1 MNHNS, CDR2 SASEGT. The CDR3 sequence is 14 residues long. Trimming left V 6 bases short and J 6 bases short, with 15 bases between. The CDR3 here is CASRGLPRSNEQFF. DNA for the CDR3: TGTGCCAGCAGGGGACTCCCTCGGTCCAATGAGCAGTTCTTC.

The V gene is TRBV7-6, the J gene TRBJ2-3; D possibly corresponds to TRBD2 (6 bases). Germline CDR1 reads SGHVS; CDR2 reads FNYEAQ. V was cut by 3 bases and J by 3 bases, with 19 bases left in between. The CDR3 is made up of 17 amino acids. The CDR3, as DNA: TGTGCCAGCAGCTTTGGGAGGATCCGAATAGGGACAGATACGCAGTATTTT. It is translated as CASSFGRIRIGTDTQYF.

The chain recombines TRBV6-6 with TRBJ2-3; a weak D match, TRBD1 (5 bases). V was trimmed by 6 bases and J by 4 bases, leaving 11 bases between them. Germline V gene lookup returns CDR1 MNHNY and CDR2 SVGAGI (reference sequence). The CDR3 sequence is 13 residues long. CDR3 region: CASRRLGADTQYF. CDR3 in DNA: TGTGCCAGCAGAAGGTTAGGGGCAGATACGCAGTATTTT.

J is TRBJ2-1 and V is TRBV28, with D tentatively TRBD1 (6 bases). The CDR3 is 14 amino acids. Germline-derived CDR1 and CDR2 are MDHEN and SYDVKM. V was trimmed by 5 bases and J by 1 base, leaving 9 bases between them. CDR3 loop: CASSRQVSYNEQFF. The CDR3, as DNA: TGTGCCAGCAGTAGACAGGTTTCCTACAATGAGCAGTTCTTC.

The chain recombines TRBV9 with TRBJ2-2; the match to TRBD2 covers 8 bases. CDR3 length: 19 residues. V was pared by 0 bases and J by 1 base, with 11 bases of the junction left unmatched. Per germline, CDR1 SGDLS and CDR2 YYNGEE. The CDR3 is CASSVGSSGRGVNTGELFF. The CDR3 nucleotides read TGTGCCAGCAGCGTAGGTTCCAGCGGGAGAGGAGTGAACACCGGGGAGCTGTTTTTT.

The J gene is TRBJ1-2, the V gene TRBV27; no firm D call. Germline V gives CDR1 MNHEY, CDR2 SMNVEV (reference sequence). The CDR3 sequence is 15 residues long. V was shortened by 0 bases and J by 4 bases, with 12 bases between the two germline ends. As DNA, the CDR3 is TGTGCCAGCAGTTTATCGGAGGGAAACTTCTATGGCTACACCTTC. Amino acid sequence: CASSLSEGNFYGYTF.

As for this clone: Other DNA variants within this sample encode the same CDR3. This CDR3 reads CASSLSGSSYNEQFF. The DNA for the CDR3 is TGTGCCAGCAGTTTATCGGGAAGCTCCTACAATGAGCAGTTCTTC. The chain joins TRBV27 to TRBJ2-1; no reliable D call. This CDR3 has 15 residues. CDR1 and CDR2 (germline): MNHEY, SMNVEV (reference sequence). V dropped 0 bases and J dropped 0 bases, with 6 bases sitting between them.

The CDR3 region has the DNA TGTGCCAGCAGCTACAGACAGGAATATGGCTACACCTTC. This gives the protein CASSYRQEYGYTF. The V and J genes are TRBV5-5 and TRBJ1-2; tentatively, D is TRBD1 (6 bases). V lost 3 bases to trimming and J lost 5 bases, with 11 bases between them. The germline V gene has CDR1 SGHKS and CDR2 YYEKEE (reference sequence). The CDR3 is 13 residues long.

The chain links TRBV19 to TRBJ2-7; tentative D call: TRBD1 (5 bases). There are 14 residues in the CDR3. V was trimmed by 5 bases and J by 0 bases, leaving 11 bases between them. The germline V gene has CDR1 LNHDA and CDR2 SQIVND (reference sequence). The CDR3 reads CASSRMTASYEQYF. In nucleotides, the CDR3 is TGTGCCAGTAGTCGGATGACAGCCTCCTACGAGCAGTACTTC.

This clone was recorded only once. The sample holds other DNA sequences that translate to the same CDR3. This sequence joins TRBV9 and TRBJ2-1; no clear D. The CDR3 spans 15 residues. The V end lost 0 bases, the J end lost 1 base, and 8 bases lay between the germline ends. Germline V lookup: CDR1 SGDLS, CDR2 YYNGEE. CDR3 bases: TGTGCCAGCAGCGTAGGTGTCTCATCCTACAATGAGCAGTTCTTC. This codes for CASSVGVSSYNEQFF.

A remark on this clone: The same CDR3 arises from other DNA sequences in this sample as well. The rearrangement uses TRBV7-3 and TRBJ2-3; D remains unclear. Germline CDR1 reads SGHTA; CDR2 reads FQGTGA. V shed 2 bases and J shed 2 bases, with 8 bases lying between them. The CDR3 is 14 amino acids. The DNA for the CDR3 is TGTGCCAGCAGCTTATCGGGCTCCACAGATACGCAGTATTTT. Protein: CASSLSGSTDTQYF.

This clone was detected once. The gene calls are TRBV7-2 and TRBJ2-5; D gene ambiguous. The germline CDR1 and CDR2 sequences are SGHTA and FQGNSA. Trimming left V 1 base short and J 0 bases short, with 12 bases between. The CDR3 covers 16 residues. The CDR3 DNA is TGTGCCAGCAGCTTAGAGGGTCCGCAGGACCAAGAGACCCAGTACTTC. Translating it yields CASSLEGPQDQETQYF.

The rearrangement links TRBV18 to TRBJ2-5; D gene uncertain. The germline V and J ends were trimmed by 4 bases and 2 bases, with 8 bases remaining between them. The length of the CDR3 is 13 residues. Germline V lookup: CDR1 KGHSH, CDR2 LQKENI. CDR3 sequence reads: CASSRAVQETQYF. The CDR3, as DNA: TGTGCCAGCTCACGGGCAGTTCAAGAGACCCAGTACTTC.

The V and J genes are TRBV28 and TRBJ2-2; D unclear. This CDR3 is 15 amino acids long. Looked up from germline, CDR1 is MDHEN and CDR2 is SYDVKM. V dropped 6 bases and J dropped 1 base, with 12 bases sitting between them. The CDR3 DNA reads TGTGCCAGCAGCACCTTTAGCCTGAACACCGGGGAGCTGTTTTTT. It codes for CASSTFSLNTGELFF.

V usage is TRBV12-1 and J usage is TRBJ2-2; no check of the table's D call, TRBD2, against the DNA was made. TRBV12-1 is termed a pseudogene. This CDR3 has 15 amino acids. The CDR3: CATVERELNTGELFF. In DNA, the CDR3 is TGTGCCACCGTAGAGCGGGAGTTGAACACCGGGGAGCTGTTTTTT.

The genes are TRBV5-1 and TRBJ2-1; possibly TRBD2 for D (6 bases). Between the trimmed V and J ends, which lost 0 bases and 0 bases, there was a span of 16 bases. Germline V gene lookup returns CDR1 SGHRS and CDR2 YFSETQ. This CDR3 contains 18 residues. Here the CDR3 reads CASSLGSGFRNSYNEQFF. CDR3 bases: TGCGCCAGCAGCTTGGGAAGCGGGTTTCGGAACTCCTACAATGAGCAGTTCTTC.

About this clone itself: This CDR3 is also generated by other DNA sequences in the sample. This chain connects TRBV7-9 to TRBJ2-7, with D maybe TRBD2 (6 bases). Trimming left V 4 bases short and J 0 bases short, with 13 bases between. The CDR3 extends over 15 amino acids. Per the germline V gene, CDR1 is SEHNR and CDR2 is FQNEAQ (reference sequence). The CDR3, as DNA: TGTGCCAGCAGCTCGGCCGGGACTGCCTCCTACGAGCAGTACTTC. This gives the protein CASSSAGTASYEQYF. Combining the CDR3 with reference TRBV7-9 and TRBJ2-7 gives the whole variable domain DTGVSQNPRHKITKRGQNVTFRCDPISEHNRLYWYRQTLGQGPEFLTYFQNEAQLEKSRLLSDRFSAERPKGSFSTLEIQRTEQGDSAMYLCASSSAGTASYEQYFGPGTRLTVT.

This clone has just a few counts. The V and J genes are TRBV10-3 and TRBJ2-7; TRBD1 agrees at 7 bases. Unmatched junction bases numbered 5, after V lost 2 bases and J lost 1 base. The CDR3 sequence is 15 residues long. Germline V gene data show CDR1 as ENHRY and CDR2 as SYGVKD. DNA for the CDR3: TGTGCCATCAGTGAGCCGGGACAGAAGTCCTACGAGCAGTACTTC. This sequence encodes CAISEPGQKSYEQYF.

As for this clone: Different DNA sequences within this sample yield the same CDR3. The V gene is TRBV7-9, the J gene TRBJ1-2; tentatively, D is TRBD1 (6 bases). With 1 base removed from V and 5 bases from J, the gap between germline ends came to 8 bases. Germline-derived CDR1 and CDR2 are SEHNR and FQNEAQ (reference sequence). The CDR3 extends over 13 amino acids. Written as DNA, the CDR3 is TGTGCCAGCAGCTTAGGGACAGAGTATGGCTACACCTTC. Translating it yields CASSLGTEYGYTF.

The chain carries TRBV19 and TRBJ1-5; D gene uncertain. Trimming cost V 8 bases and J 0 bases, with 8 bases left between them. Per the germline V gene, CDR1 is LNHDA and CDR2 is SQIVND (reference sequence). This CDR3 contains 13 residues. CDR3 in amino acids: CASCVYSNQPQHF. In nucleotides, the CDR3 is TGTGCCAGTTGCGTCTATAGCAATCAGCCCCAGCATTTT.

This clone was seen once. The chain is built from TRBV19 and TRBJ2-1, with TRBD2 identical over 7 bases. With 5 bases clipped from V and 6 bases from J, the junction kept 4 bases outside the gene matches. CDR3 size: 13 residues. Germline V gene data show CDR1 as LNHDA and CDR2 as SQIVND (reference sequence). The CDR3 sequence is CASSSLAGNEQFF. DNA of the CDR3: TGTGCCAGTAGTTCATTAGCGGGCAATGAGCAGTTCTTC.

The gene calls are TRBV27 and TRBJ2-1; a weak D match, TRBD1 (6 bases). Germline V CDR1 and CDR2: MNHEY, SMNVEV (reference sequence). The CDR3 is 17 amino acids. V shed 4 bases and J shed 3 bases, with 19 bases lying between them. The CDR3 reads CASSSPSFPGVYNEQFF. Here the CDR3 DNA reads TGTGCCAGCAGTTCCCCTTCATTTCCAGGGGTCTACAATGAGCAGTTCTTC.

This rearrangement joins TRBV29-1 to TRBJ1-1; D unclear. Per germline, CDR1 SQVTM and CDR2 ANQGSEA. V lost 5 bases to trimming and J lost 1 base, with 11 bases between them. The CDR3 is made up of 13 amino acids. CDR3 DNA: TGCAGCGTTCCGAAGCCGGAGAACACTGAAGCTTTCTTT. Translation: CSVPKPENTEAFF.